This TCR beta chain was recorded in a study of CD8 T cells in Susac syndrome. The CDR3 runs 15 residues. The germline CDR1 and CDR2 sequences are SEHNR and FQNEAQ (reference sequence). Trimming removed 5 bases from V and 0 bases from J; junction bases left unmatched: 6. Random hexamers served to reverse transcribe roughly 0.45 to 1 ug RNA. Each CDR3 protein gets one entry after TCRdb re-called the immunoSEQ multiplex PCR reads with MiXCR. The top ten clones hold about 0.071% of a sample with more than 200,000 distinct CDR3 sequences, roughly 93% of them seen once. The gene calls are TRBV7-9 and TRBJ1-2; TRBD1 aligns across 7 bases. What was sequenced was CD4+ T cells from PBMCs. The sequence was collected from a human donor with multiple sclerosis. Here the CDR3 DNA reads TGTGCCAGCAGCACAGGGGCAGGGACTAACTATGGCTACACCTTC. This encodes CASSTGAGTNYGYTF.